These 22 T cell receptor beta chains were sequenced from one sample in a study of T-cell memory formation after mild COVID-19. TCRdb called the 5' RACE reads again in MiXCR, with one record for every CDR3 protein. The sample carries around 110,000 distinct CDR3 sequences, 13% to 15% recorded once. The sequencing sample was made of PBMCs or a T cell subset sorted from them (not recorded which). The receptors were sampled from a man aged 18 to 30 who had mild COVID-19 (a few samples of this study predate the infection). Cell type and time point are not known.

V usage is TRBV5-4 and J usage is TRBJ2-4; D is unclear. V lost 2 bases and J 7 bases, leaving 10 bases between the germline ends. The CDR3 length is 13 residues. Germline CDR1 reads SGHNT; CDR2 reads YYREEE (reference sequence). The CDR3 DNA sequence: TGTGCCAGCAGCTTTCAGGCGGAGAACATTCAGTACTTC. Its translation: CASSFQAENIQYF. The full variable domain, its missing parts supplied by reference TRBV5-4 and TRBJ2-4, is ETGVTQSPTHLIKTRGQQVTLRCSSQSGHNTVSWYQQALGQGPQFIFQYYREEENGRGNFPPRFSGLQFPNYSSELNVNALELDDSALYLCASSFQAENIQYFGAGTRLSVL.

J is TRBJ2-3 and V is TRBV30, with 9 bases identical to TRBD1. The CDR3 runs 13 residues. Losses at the gene ends were 6 bases for V and 7 bases for J; bases not matched to a gene: 8. Per germline, CDR1 GTSNPN and CDR2 SVGIG (reference sequence). CDR3 protein: CACPQQGANTQYF. The CDR3 region has the DNA TGTGCCTGCCCGCAACAGGGGGCGAATACGCAGTATTTT.

V gene TRBV4-3 combines with J gene TRBJ1-2, with D possibly being TRBD1 (5 bases). V lost 2 bases, J lost 1 base, and 8 bases lay in between. Germline-derived CDR1 and CDR2 are LGHNA and YSLEER. This CDR3 comprises 14 residues. The CDR3 protein is CASSQLGVNYGYTF. Written as DNA, the CDR3 is TGCGCCAGCAGCCAACTAGGGGTTAACTATGGCTACACCTTC.

This clonotype turned up a few times. CDR3 loop: CSARPSGGPGELFF. The CDR3 nucleotides read TGCAGTGCTAGACCTAGCGGGGGACCCGGGGAGCTGTTTTTT. The rearrangement joins TRBV20-1 to TRBJ2-2; TRBD2 aligns across 10 bases. V shed 2 bases, J shed 6 bases, and the junction held 3 bases outside the gene matches. The V gene's germline CDR1 is DFQATT and CDR2 SNEGSKA (reference sequence). This CDR3 has 14 residues.

The sample holds a few counts of this clonotype. The rearrangement links TRBV6-2 or TRBV6-3 to TRBJ1-2; TRBD1 is a possible D gene (5 bases). Germline lookup yields CDR1 MNHEY and CDR2 SVGEGT. This CDR3 region has 16 residues. V shed 6 bases and J shed 3 bases, with 20 bases lying between them. CDR3 sequence (DNA): TGTGCCAGCAGCTTAGCCCGGACGACAGAGGACTATGGCTACACCTTC. It translates to CASSLARTTEDYGYTF.

This clonotype was seen only a few times. The rearrangement joins TRBV2 to TRBJ2-7, with D perhaps being TRBD1 or TRBD2 (5 bases each). Germline V gives CDR1 SNHLY, CDR2 FYNNEI. The CDR3 has 13 residues. Trimming stripped 7 bases from V and 3 bases from J, with 13 bases between. This CDR3 reads CASTEGENYEQYF. The CDR3 nucleotides read TGTGCCAGCACGGAAGGGGAGAACTACGAGCAGTACTTC.

The V gene is TRBV4-1, the J gene TRBJ2-7; 9 bases match TRBD1. The germline gives CDR1 MGHRA, CDR2 YSYEKL. The CDR3 loop spans 14 amino acids. V lost 5 bases, J lost 2 bases, and 4 bases stayed unmatched. CDR3 amino acids: CASSSGTGPYEQYF. The CDR3 nucleotides are TGCGCCAGCAGCTCCGGGACAGGGCCCTACGAGCAGTACTTC.

This clonotype has a count of ten or more. Mismatch with germline at one junction end may stem from a read error. The chain joins TRBV11-2 to TRBJ2-1, with D unclear. This CDR3 comprises 14 residues. CDR1 and CDR2 from the germline V gene are SGHAT and FQNNGV. The CDR3 loop is CASSLDNSYNEQFF. The CDR3 region has the DNA TGTGCCAGCAGCCTAGACAACTCCTACAATGAGCAGTTCTTC.

This clonotype was recorded many times. The J gene is TRBJ2-5, the V gene TRBV4-3; 8 nucleotides align to TRBD1. CDR3 length equals 14 residues. Unmatched junction bases numbered 5, after V lost 4 bases and J lost 4 bases. Looked up from germline, CDR1 is LGHNA and CDR2 is YSLEER. Here the CDR3 DNA reads TGCGCCAGCAGCCCGACGCAGGGGGCAGAGACCCAGTACTTC. This gives the protein CASSPTQGAETQYF.

The V gene is TRBV10-3, the J gene TRBJ2-1, with 9 nucleotides matching TRBD1. V gave up 6 bases and J gave up 7 bases; unmatched junction bases: 13. Germline CDR1 is ENHRY and CDR2 is SYGVKD. The CDR3 extends over 16 amino acids. The CDR3 is CAISDPSGQGMNEQFF. The CDR3 DNA reads as TGTGCCATCAGCGACCCCTCCGGACAGGGGATGAATGAGCAGTTCTTC.

Only a few counts were recorded for this clonotype. The V and J genes are TRBV6-2 or TRBV6-3 and TRBJ2-6; the match to TRBD1 covers 8 bases. Germline CDR1 and CDR2: MNHEY and SVGEGT. Trimming at V came to 5 bases and at J to 2 bases, leaving 5 bases not matched to a gene. The CDR3 has 16 residues. The CDR3: CASSGSGGAGANVLTF. DNA of the CDR3: TGTGCCAGCAGTGGATCAGGGGGCGCTGGGGCCAACGTCCTGACTTTC.

This clonotype showed up just a few times. V gene TRBV6-2 or TRBV6-3 combines with J gene TRBJ2-1; D is unclear. The CDR3 sequence is 13 residues long. Trimming left V 3 bases short and J 9 bases short, with 12 bases between. CDR1 is MNHEY, CDR2 SVGEGT, per germline. The CDR3, as DNA: TGTGCCAGCAGTTATTGGTGGAAGGCTGAGCAGTTCTTC. Translation gives CASSYWWKAEQFF.

V is TRBV20-1 and J is TRBJ2-7; D possibly corresponds to TRBD1 (6 bases). The CDR3 runs 13 residues. Germline V CDR1 and CDR2: DFQATT, SNEGSKA (reference sequence). The V end lost 2 bases, the J end lost 1 base, and 9 bases lay between the germline ends. This CDR3 reads CSARTGQSYEQYF. The CDR3 region has the DNA TGCAGTGCTAGAACAGGACAGTCCTACGAGCAGTACTTC.

This clonotype was seen a single time. V usage is TRBV6-2 or TRBV6-3 and J usage is TRBJ2-7; 7 nucleotides align to TRBD1. In germline, CDR1 is MNHEY, CDR2 SVGEGT. Losses at the gene ends were 8 bases for V and 2 bases for J; bases not matched to a gene: 3. The CDR3 totals 12 residues. DNA of the CDR3: TGTGCCAGCCGGACAGGAACCTACGAGCAGTACTTC. Translation gives CASRTGTYEQYF.

The chain is built from TRBV12-3 or TRBV12-4 and TRBJ2-3; D may be TRBD1 (6 bases). The V end lost 6 bases, the J end lost 5 bases, and 18 bases lay between the germline ends. CDR3 length equals 15 residues. The CDR3 region is CASRPQGHGQDTQYF. CDR3 bases: TGTGCCAGCAGGCCGCAGGGACACGGACAAGATACGCAGTATTTT.

This clonotype was seen a handful of times. This chain connects TRBV7-8 to TRBJ1-2; D might be TRBD1 (5 bases). CDR1 SGHVS and CDR2 FQNEAQ come from the germline V gene. V lost 3 bases and J 8 bases, leaving 10 bases between the germline ends. The CDR3 is 12 residues long. CDR3: CASSLRGLGYTF. The DNA for the CDR3 is TGTGCCAGCAGCTTGAGGGGATTAGGCTACACCTTC. Combining the CDR3 with reference TRBV7-8 and TRBJ1-2 gives the whole variable domain GAGVSQSPRYKVAKRGQDVALRCDPISGHVSLFWYQQALGQGPEFLTYFQNEAQLDKSGLPSDRFFAERPEGSVSTLKIQRTQQEDSAVYLCASSLRGLGYTFGSGTRLTVV.

This clonotype turned up a few times. V and J are TRBV4-1 and TRBJ2-7, with D perhaps matching TRBD1 or TRBD2 (5 bases each). The V end lost 1 base, the J end lost 1 base, and 8 bases lay between the germline ends. The CDR3 extends over 14 amino acids. Germline V gene data show CDR1 as MGHRA and CDR2 as YSYEKL. In DNA form, the CDR3 reads TGCGCCAGCAGCCAAGCTGAGGGGTCCTACGAGCAGTACGTC. Translation: CASSQAEGSYEQYV.

V usage is TRBV7-8 and J usage is TRBJ2-3; TRBD1 might be the D (5 bases). The CDR3 extends over 15 amino acids. V was cut by 1 base and J by 6 bases, with 14 bases left in between. Per germline, CDR1 SGHVS and CDR2 FQNEAQ. The CDR3 loop is CASSLGLDSRDTQYF. Written as DNA, the CDR3 is TGTGCCAGCAGCTTAGGGCTCGACAGCAGGGATACGCAGTATTTT.

The V gene is TRBV27, the J gene TRBJ2-1; 9 bases match TRBD2. The CDR3 is made up of 16 amino acids. CDR1 is MNHEY and CDR2 is SMNVEV in the germline V gene (reference sequence). With V trimmed by 5 bases and J by 9 bases, 14 bases remained unmatched. DNA for the CDR3: TGTGCCAGCAGTGCCAGCGCTAGCGGGGCCCTTGCTGAGCAGTTCTTC. Residues: CASSASASGALAEQFF.

The V and J genes are TRBV4-3 and TRBJ2-3; D gene ambiguous. Germline V gives CDR1 LGHNA, CDR2 YSLEER. The CDR3 length is 12 residues. V was clipped by 4 bases and J by 4 bases, with 6 bases between them. The CDR3 coding sequence is TGCGCCAGCAGCCGAAGCCCAGATACGCAGTATTTT. Its protein product is CASSRSPDTQYF.

This clonotype was seen at least ten times. The chain combines TRBV6-6 with TRBJ2-7; D ambiguous. The CDR3 has 13 residues. Between the trimmed V and J ends, which lost 6 bases and 5 bases, there was a span of 14 bases. Germline V lookup: CDR1 MNHNY, CDR2 SVGAGI (reference sequence). The CDR3 region has the DNA TGTGCCAGCAGCCCACAGAGAAAGGACGAGCAGTACTTC. Its translation is CASSPQRKDEQYF.

This clonotype was counted a few times. V usage is TRBV6-6 and J usage is TRBJ2-2; D unresolved. The CDR3 runs 11 residues. Germline V gives CDR1 MNHNY, CDR2 SVGAGI (reference sequence). Trimming stripped 11 bases from V and 6 bases from J, with 10 bases between. In DNA, the CDR3 is TGTGCCGGAAGAACTGCCGGGGAGCTGTTTTTT. Translating gives CAGRTAGELFF.